These 17 T cell receptor beta chains share one sample of origin, sequenced in a study of cytomegalovirus exposure and HLA in healthy donors. Both 60 Vbeta primers and 13 Jbeta primers went into the PCR. Libraries were prepared by immunoSEQ multiplex PCR; TCRdb keeps only in-frame clonotypes and omits some of them. Of about 96,000 clones detected, roughly 80% appear once; the ten largest clones hold around 2.5%. Specimen: PBMCs. The receptors stem from a man aged 25 to 40 in good health and CMV-seronegative.

The rearrangement uses TRBV5-1 and TRBJ2-1; tentatively, D is TRBD2 (6 bases). Trimming removed 0 bases from V and 5 bases from J, with 12 bases in between. Germline CDR1 reads SGHRS; CDR2 reads YFSETQ. CDR3 size: 15 residues. The CDR3 bases are TGCGCCAGCAGCTTGGGAACGGGGGAACACAATGAGCAGTTCTTC. It is translated as CASSLGTGEHNEQFF.

This chain links TRBV27 with TRBJ1-4; no reliable D call. V was trimmed by 6 bases and J by 7 bases, leaving 12 bases between them. The CDR3 loop spans 13 amino acids. CDR1 is MNHEY and CDR2 is SMNVEV in the germline V gene (reference sequence). Here the CDR3 reads CASRWRSAEKLFF. CDR3 in DNA: TGTGCCAGCAGGTGGAGATCTGCTGAAAAACTGTTTTTT.

This clone was picked up one time. The chain combines TRBV6-5 with TRBJ1-5; weak D call: TRBD1 (5 bases). Looked up from germline, CDR1 is MNHEY and CDR2 is SVGAGI. With 7 bases removed from V and 4 bases from J, the gap between germline ends came to 11 bases. The CDR3 consists of 13 residues. This CDR3 reads CASMQGPNQPQHF. The CDR3 region has the DNA TGTGCCAGCATGCAGGGCCCTAATCAGCCCCAGCATTTT.

CDR3 coding DNA: TGTGCCAGCAGCTTCACTAGCGGGGGCTCAGATACGCAGTATTTT. This codes for CASSFTSGGSDTQYF. V is TRBV7-6 and J is TRBJ2-3; 11 nucleotides match TRBD2. This CDR3 has 15 residues. Germline V gene lookup returns CDR1 SGHVS and CDR2 FNYEAQ. J was trimmed by 4 bases and V by 3 bases; bases with no gene match: 3.

This rearrangement joins TRBV6-1 to TRBJ1-2; 8 bases map to TRBD1. The CDR3 runs to 21 residues. V was clipped by 0 bases and J by 5 bases; unmatched bases: 23. Germline CDR1 and CDR2: MNHNS and SASEGT. The CDR3 sequence is CASSEAAGTGHLWDAIYGYTF. For the CDR3, the DNA is TGTGCCAGCAGTGAAGCGGCCGGGACAGGCCACCTATGGGATGCTATTTATGGCTACACCTTC.

The genes are TRBV5-1 and TRBJ2-5; tentative D call: TRBD2 (6 bases). This CDR3 is built from 13 residues. Germline CDR1 is SGHRS and CDR2 is YFSETQ. Between the trimmed V and J ends, which lost 5 bases and 9 bases, there was a span of 17 bases. The CDR3 loop reads CASSTSGELAQYF. CDR3 coding DNA: TGCGCCAGCAGTACATCGGGGGAATTGGCCCAGTACTTC.

This rearrangement joins TRBV5-1 to TRBJ1-6, with D possibly being TRBD1 (6 bases). The CDR3 totals 15 residues. From germline, CDR1 is SGHRS and CDR2 YFSETQ. The V gene lost 2 bases and the J gene lost 9 bases, with 15 bases spanning the gap. In DNA form, the CDR3 reads TGCGCCAGCAGCTTCGGGACAAGTGAGGGTTCACCCCTCCACTTT. Its translation: CASSFGTSEGSPLHF. Combining the CDR3 with reference TRBV5-1 and TRBJ1-6 gives the whole variable domain KAGVTQTPRYLIKTRGQQVTLSCSPISGHRSVSWYQQTPGQGLQFLFEYFSETQRNKGNFPGRFSGRQFSNSRSEMNVSTLELGDSALYLCASSFGTSEGSPLHFGNGTRLTVT.

V is TRBV28 and J is TRBJ1-3; 8 bases are shared with TRBD1. The CDR3 contains 14 residues. V shed 6 bases and J 5 bases; nucleotides not matched to a gene: 6. Germline V gene data show CDR1 as MDHEN and CDR2 as SYDVKM. The CDR3 DNA sequence: TGTGCCAGCAGCATGGACAGGGTTAGAAACACCATATATTTT. Translation: CASSMDRVRNTIYF. Drawing the rest from reference TRBV28 and TRBJ1-3, the complete variable domain is DVKVTQSSRYLVKRTGEKVFLECVQDMDHENMFWYRQDPGLGLRLIYFSYDVKMKEKGDIPEGYSVSREKKERFSLILESASTNQTSMYLCASSMDRVRNTIYFGEGSWLTVV.

This clone was found a few times. The chain has TRBV10-3 and TRBJ2-1; 10 nucleotides match TRBD2. The CDR3 is made up of 18 amino acids. The junction had 8 bases not matched to a gene; V was cut back by 2 bases and J by 1 base. CDR1 ENHRY and CDR2 SYGVKD come from the germline V gene. The CDR3 is CAISEQAGGPGSYNEQFF. The CDR3 region has the DNA TGTGCCATCAGTGAGCAAGCGGGGGGGCCTGGTTCCTACAATGAGCAGTTCTTC.

V gene TRBV10-3 combines with J gene TRBJ2-1; 8 nucleotides agree with TRBD2. From germline, CDR1 is ENHRY and CDR2 SYGVKD. J lost 8 bases, V lost 6 bases, and 6 bases had no gene match. CDR3 size: 13 residues. CDR3 amino acids: CAIRGGGSDEQFF. The CDR3 DNA is TGTGCCATCAGAGGCGGGGGGTCGGATGAGCAGTTCTTC.

V is TRBV19 and J is TRBJ2-5; D is perhaps TRBD1 (6 bases). The CDR3 is 14 residues long. V dropped 7 bases and J dropped 4 bases, with 16 bases sitting between them. Germline V gives CDR1 LNHDA, CDR2 SQIVND (reference sequence). The CDR3 sequence is CASKPTGEGETQYF. For the CDR3, the DNA is TGTGCCAGTAAACCGACAGGAGAGGGAGAGACCCAGTACTTC.

J is TRBJ1-6 and V is TRBV18; possible D gene TRBD1, 6 bases. Germline assignment: CDR1 KGHSH and CDR2 LQKENI. The CDR3 is 13 amino acids. V gave up 3 bases and J gave up 9 bases, with 9 bases separating them. CDR3 amino acids: CASSPRDTSPLHF. The DNA of the CDR3 is TGTGCCAGCTCACCTAGGGACACTTCACCCCTCCACTTT.

For the CDR3, the DNA is TGCAGCGTCCCGGGCGGGGACGGCAATCAGCCCCAGCATTTT. This codes for CSVPGGDGNQPQHF. The chain recombines TRBV29-1 with TRBJ1-5, with a possible D match to TRBD1 (5 bases). The CDR3 has 14 residues. Germline assignment: CDR1 SQVTM and CDR2 ANQGSEA. The V end was cut by 6 bases, the J end by 2 bases, with 14 bases between.

This chain connects TRBV6-1 to TRBJ1-3, with a possible D match to TRBD1 (5 bases). V lost 0 bases, J lost 4 bases, and 10 bases lay in between. The CDR3 contains 15 residues. Per germline, CDR1 MNHNS and CDR2 SASEGT. CDR3 loop: CASSEAPTDGNTIYF. As DNA, the CDR3 is TGTGCCAGCAGTGAAGCGCCGACAGACGGAAACACCATATATTTT.

The chain uses TRBV7-8 and TRBJ2-1; 10 bases fit TRBD1. V trimming: 5 bases; J trimming: 5 bases; junction bases outside the gene matches: 12. CDR3 length: 17 residues. The germline gives CDR1 SGHVS, CDR2 FQNEAQ. DNA for the CDR3: TGTGCCAGCAGCCTATACTTAGGACAGGGGGGGAACAATGAGCAGTTCTTC. Protein: CASSLYLGQGGNNEQFF.

This sequence joins TRBV11-3 and TRBJ2-5; TRBD2 might be the D (7 bases). Germline V lookup: CDR1 SGHNT, CDR2 YENEEA. V was clipped by 5 bases and J by 2 bases, with 12 bases between them. This CDR3 has 14 residues. CDR3 sequence reads: CASSAEGGQETQYF. CDR3 nucleotides: TGTGCCAGCAGCGCTGAGGGGGGGCAAGAGACCCAGTACTTC.

The chain is built from TRBV29-1 and TRBJ2-7; 12 nucleotides match TRBD1. This CDR3 has 14 amino acids. Germline-derived CDR1 and CDR2 are SQVTM and ANQGSEA. Trimming cost V 5 bases and J 6 bases; bases outside gene matches: 8. CDR3 nucleotide sequence: TGCAGCGTTAGACCGGGACAGGGGGCTGGCGAGCAGTACTTC. This translates into CSVRPGQGAGEQYF.